This is a list of T cell receptor beta chains from one sample in a study of T cells in Graves' hyperthyroidism and ophthalmopathy. From the multiplex PCR reads, TCRdb called clonotypes with MiXCR, one entry per CDR3 protein. The sample lists fewer than 850,000 distinct CDR3 sequences; 15% to 20% were seen once. Source material: blood. The source of these receptors is a man aged 45-65 years with Graves' hyperthyroidism. CDR3s include the opening cysteine and the closing phenylalanine or tryptophan.

TRBJ2-1	TRBV20-1	CSARTTGTSGTTYNEQFF
TRBJ2-7	TRBV28	CASSLRQGANSYEQYF
TRBJ2-2	TRBV28	CASSRTGGTLNTGELFF
TRBJ2-3	TRBV9	CASSVAGRADTQYF
TRBJ1-1	TRBV28	CASSSGTRGTEAFF
TRBJ2-3	TRBV6-2/TRBV6-3	CASSAGSGTDTQYF
TRBJ1-1	TRBV2	CASSGQGGIPDTEAFF
TRBJ1-3	TRBV30	CAWSRESGNTIYF
TRBJ2-1	TRBV20-1	CSASGNPEISSYNEQFF
TRBJ2-1	TRBV7-2	CASSGRTGEHNEQFF
TRBJ2-1	TRBV27	CASSPRPRDNEQFF
TRBJ2-7	TRBV20-1	CSARVSALAGGEQYF
TRBJ2-6	TRBV19	CASTGFGANVLTF
TRBJ1-1	TRBV19	CASRKTGTGVTEAFF
TRBJ2-1	TRBV24-1	CATSIRLAGGSYNEQFF
TRBJ2-2	TRBV5-1	CASNPNTGELFF
TRBJ2-1	TRBV12-3/TRBV12-4	CASTDGLAGGPPNYNEQFF
TRBJ2-5	TRBV7-8	CASRTGTADLAQYF
TRBJ2-7	TRBV27	CASSIGPRAYEQYF
TRBJ2-4	TRBV7-9	CASSLLTGTKNIQYF
TRBJ1-2	TRBV7-9	CASSLSTGFGYTF
TRBJ1-2	TRBV28	CASMDSAYGYTF
TRBJ2-3	TRBV12-3/TRBV12-4	CASSLAGARADTQYF
TRBJ1-4	TRBV11-2	CASSFQGATNEKLFF
TRBJ1-2	TRBV28	CARQGPHGYTF
TRBJ2-1	TRBV24-1	CATSGGWNEQFF
TRBJ2-7	TRBV6-2/TRBV6-3	CASSSGGIDYEQYF
TRBJ1-1	TRBV7-9	CASSLKDINTEAFF
TRBJ2-7	TRBV6-2/TRBV6-3	CASSYSGFDNDEQYF
TRBJ2-7	TRBV28	CASSNPGTAYSSYEQYF
TRBJ2-5	TRBV18	CASSSTSGSLETQYF
TRBJ2-3	TRBV11-2	CASSFRETDTQYF
TRBJ1-2	TRBV7-2	CASSSPDTPGYTF
TRBJ2-2	TRBV30	CAWSPGLAGVNGELFF
TRBJ2-7	TRBV27	CASSLLAGVSYEQYF
TRBJ2-1	TRBV4-3	CASSHAGTSGRAYFEQFF
TRBJ2-1	TRBV7-3	CASSPSGIHSYNEQFF
TRBJ2-1	TRBV20-1	CSARDPSGSSYNEQFF
TRBJ2-3	TRBV12-3/TRBV12-4	CASSLEGGLADTDTQYF
TRBJ1-1	TRBV4-3	CASSLAGSTEAFF